This entry is about one T cell receptor beta chain. This sample was included in a study of blood T cell repertoires in COVID-19. As for the study in general: Sample material is recorded as cDNA or gDNA derived from T cells, B-cell-depleted T cells, or PBMCs.

CDR3 length: 14 amino acids. Deletions cut 4 bases from V and 5 bases from J, with 15 bases between. Per germline, CDR1 SGDLS and CDR2 YYNGEE. Participants came from about 24 US areas, aged about 18 to 95 years. Allocation to cohorts depended on clinical history reported by the participants. Study processing details: Amplifying reference gene primers gave estimates of nucleated cell counts. Sequenced by immunoSEQ multiplex PCR; TCRdb stores in-frame clones only, minus some. That table furnishes V, J and clone size, whereas the DNA furnished D and trimming. The sample yields over 250,000 clones, 85% to 90% seen once.

Sequenced material: PBMCs or T cells enriched from blood (not recorded which). This clonotype originated in a woman aged 60-75 years who had recovered from COVID-19. The chain couples TRBV9 to TRBJ2-5, with a tentative D call TRBD1 (7 bases). In nucleotides, the CDR3 is TGTGCCAGCAGCAAGCGGACAGGAGGGGAGACCCAGTACTTC. Translating gives CASSKRTGGETQYF.